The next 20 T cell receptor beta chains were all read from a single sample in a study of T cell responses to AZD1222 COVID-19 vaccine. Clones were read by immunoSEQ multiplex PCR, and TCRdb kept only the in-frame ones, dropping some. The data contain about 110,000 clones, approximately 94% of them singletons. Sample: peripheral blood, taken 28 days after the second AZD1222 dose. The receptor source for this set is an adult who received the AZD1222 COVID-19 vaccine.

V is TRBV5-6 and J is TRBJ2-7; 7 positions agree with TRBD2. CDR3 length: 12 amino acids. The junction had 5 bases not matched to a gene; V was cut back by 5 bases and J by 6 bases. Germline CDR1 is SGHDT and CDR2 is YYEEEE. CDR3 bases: TGTGCCAGCAGGCGGGAGAGACCCGAGCAGTACTTC. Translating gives CASRRERPEQYF.

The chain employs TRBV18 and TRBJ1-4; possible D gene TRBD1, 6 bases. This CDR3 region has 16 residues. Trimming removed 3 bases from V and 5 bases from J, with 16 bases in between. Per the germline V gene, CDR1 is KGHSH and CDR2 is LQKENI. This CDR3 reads CASSPGTSQGNEKLFF. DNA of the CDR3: TGTGCCAGCTCACCCGGGACATCCCAAGGCAATGAAAAACTGTTTTTT.

The CDR3 spells CASSYSTSGPTEAFF. The CDR3, as DNA: TGTGCCAGCAGTTACTCGACATCAGGTCCCACTGAAGCTTTCTTT. This chain joins TRBV6-5 and TRBJ1-1; no firm D call. V was trimmed by 0 bases and J by 4 bases, leaving 12 bases between them. Germline CDR1 reads MNHEY; CDR2 reads SVGAGI. This CDR3 contains 15 residues.

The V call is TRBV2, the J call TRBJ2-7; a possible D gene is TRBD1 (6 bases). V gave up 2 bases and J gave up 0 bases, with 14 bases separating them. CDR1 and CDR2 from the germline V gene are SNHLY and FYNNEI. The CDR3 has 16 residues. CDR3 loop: CASSEPPGDYSYEQYF. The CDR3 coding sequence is TGTGCCAGCAGTGAACCACCAGGGGATTACTCCTACGAGCAGTACTTC.

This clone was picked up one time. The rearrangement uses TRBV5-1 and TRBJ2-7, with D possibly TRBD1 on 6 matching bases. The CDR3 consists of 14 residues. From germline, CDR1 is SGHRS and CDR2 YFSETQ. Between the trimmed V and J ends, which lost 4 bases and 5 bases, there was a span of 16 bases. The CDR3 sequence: CASSVGGVRDEQYF. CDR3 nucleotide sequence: TGCGCCAGCAGCGTAGGGGGAGTAAGGGACGAGCAGTACTTC.

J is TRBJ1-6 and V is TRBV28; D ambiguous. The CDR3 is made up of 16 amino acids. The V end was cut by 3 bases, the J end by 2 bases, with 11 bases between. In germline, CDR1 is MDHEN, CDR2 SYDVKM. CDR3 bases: TGTGCCAGCAGTTTGGGCAGCTTTACCTATAATTCACCCCTCCACTTT. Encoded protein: CASSLGSFTYNSPLHF.

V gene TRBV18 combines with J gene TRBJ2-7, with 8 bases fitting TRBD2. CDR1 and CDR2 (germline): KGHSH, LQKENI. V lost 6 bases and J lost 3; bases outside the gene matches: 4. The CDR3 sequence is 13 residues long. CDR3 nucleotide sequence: TGTGCCAGCTCCCGCGGGGGGCTCTACGAGCAGTACTTC. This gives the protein CASSRGGLYEQYF.

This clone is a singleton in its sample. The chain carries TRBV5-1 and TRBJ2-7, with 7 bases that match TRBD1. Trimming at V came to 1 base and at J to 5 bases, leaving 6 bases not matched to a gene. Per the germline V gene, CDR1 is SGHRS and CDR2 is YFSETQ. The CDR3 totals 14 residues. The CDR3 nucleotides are TGCGCCAGCAGCTTGTATAACAGGGGTGACGAGCAGTACTTC. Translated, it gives CASSLYNRGDEQYF.

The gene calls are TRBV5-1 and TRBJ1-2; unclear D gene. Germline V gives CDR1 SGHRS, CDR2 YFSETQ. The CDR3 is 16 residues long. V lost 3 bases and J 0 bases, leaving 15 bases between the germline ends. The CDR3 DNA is TGCGCCAGCAGCTACGGCCAAGGGCCCACTAACTATGGCTACACCTTC. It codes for CASSYGQGPTNYGYTF.

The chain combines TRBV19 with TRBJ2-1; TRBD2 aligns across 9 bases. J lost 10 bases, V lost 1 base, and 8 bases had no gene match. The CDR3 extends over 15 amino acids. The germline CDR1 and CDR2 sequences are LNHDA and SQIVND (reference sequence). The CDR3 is CASSIGSGGPREQFF. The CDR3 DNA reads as TGTGCCAGTAGTATAGGGAGCGGGGGGCCGCGGGAGCAGTTCTTC.

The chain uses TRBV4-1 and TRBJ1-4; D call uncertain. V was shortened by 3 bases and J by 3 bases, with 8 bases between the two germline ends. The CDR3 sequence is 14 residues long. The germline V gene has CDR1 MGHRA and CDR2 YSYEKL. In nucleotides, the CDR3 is TGCGCCAGCAGCCATAAGGGTTCTAATGAAAAACTGTTTTTT. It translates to CASSHKGSNEKLFF.

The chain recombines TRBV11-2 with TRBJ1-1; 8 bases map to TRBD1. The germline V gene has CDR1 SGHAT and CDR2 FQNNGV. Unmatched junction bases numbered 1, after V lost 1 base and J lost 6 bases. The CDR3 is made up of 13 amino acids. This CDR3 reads CASSLVDRAEAFF. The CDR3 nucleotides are TGTGCCAGCAGCTTAGTGGACAGGGCTGAAGCTTTCTTT.

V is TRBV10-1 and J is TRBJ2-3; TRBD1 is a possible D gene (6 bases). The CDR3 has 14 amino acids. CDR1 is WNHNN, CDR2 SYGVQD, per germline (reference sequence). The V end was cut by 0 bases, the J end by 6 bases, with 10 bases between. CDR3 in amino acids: CASSESTGSDTQYF. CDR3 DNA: TGCGCCAGCAGTGAGTCGACAGGATCGGATACGCAGTATTTT.

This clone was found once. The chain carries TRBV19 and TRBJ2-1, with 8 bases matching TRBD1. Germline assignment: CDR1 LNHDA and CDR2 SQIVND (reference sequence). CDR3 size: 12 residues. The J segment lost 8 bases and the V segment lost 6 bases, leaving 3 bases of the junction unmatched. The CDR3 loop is CASRMTGDEQFF. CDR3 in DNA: TGTGCCAGTAGGATGACAGGGGATGAGCAGTTCTTC.

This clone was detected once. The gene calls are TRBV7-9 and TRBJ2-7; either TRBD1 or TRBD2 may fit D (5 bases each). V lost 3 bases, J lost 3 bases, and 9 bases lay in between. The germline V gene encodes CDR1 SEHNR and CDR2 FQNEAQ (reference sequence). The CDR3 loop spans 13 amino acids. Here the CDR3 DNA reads TGTGCCAGCAGCTTCGGGACCCACTACGAGCAGTACTTC. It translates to CASSFGTHYEQYF.

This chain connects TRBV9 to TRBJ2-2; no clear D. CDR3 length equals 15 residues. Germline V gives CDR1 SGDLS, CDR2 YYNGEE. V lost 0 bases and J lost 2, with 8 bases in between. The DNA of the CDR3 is TGTGCCAGCAGCGTAGCCGGTTTCAACACCGGGGAGCTGTTTTTT. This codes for CASSVAGFNTGELFF.

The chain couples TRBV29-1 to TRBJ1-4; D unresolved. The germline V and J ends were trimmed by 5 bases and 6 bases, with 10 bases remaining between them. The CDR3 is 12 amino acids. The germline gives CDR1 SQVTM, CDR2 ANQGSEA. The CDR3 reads CSVFNGDEKLFF. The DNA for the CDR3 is TGCAGCGTTTTTAACGGGGATGAAAAACTGTTTTTT. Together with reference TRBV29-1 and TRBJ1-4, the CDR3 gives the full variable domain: SAVISQKPSRDICQRGTSLTIQCQVDSQVTMMFWYRQQPGQSLTLIATANQGSEATYESGFVIDKFPISRPNLTFSTLTVSNMSPEDSSIYLCSVFNGDEKLFFGSGTQLSVL.

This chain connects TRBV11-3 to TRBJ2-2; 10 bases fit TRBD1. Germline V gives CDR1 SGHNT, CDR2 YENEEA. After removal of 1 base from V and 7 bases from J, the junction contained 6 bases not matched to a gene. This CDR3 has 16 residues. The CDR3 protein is CASSLGTGGLFGELFF. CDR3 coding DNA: TGTGCCAGCAGCTTAGGGACAGGGGGACTGTTCGGGGAGCTGTTTTTT.

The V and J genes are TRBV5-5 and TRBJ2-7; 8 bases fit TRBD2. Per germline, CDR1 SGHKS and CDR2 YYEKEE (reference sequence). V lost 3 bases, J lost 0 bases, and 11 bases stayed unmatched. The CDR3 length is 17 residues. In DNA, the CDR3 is TGTGCCAGCAGCTGGAGTTTCGCGGGGGGCCCCTCCTACGAGCAGTACTTC. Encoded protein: CASSWSFAGGPSYEQYF.

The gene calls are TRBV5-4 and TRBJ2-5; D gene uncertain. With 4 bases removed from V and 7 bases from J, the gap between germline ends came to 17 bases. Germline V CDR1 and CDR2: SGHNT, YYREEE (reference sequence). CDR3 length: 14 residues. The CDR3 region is CASSVPSSSATQYF. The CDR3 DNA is TGTGCCAGCAGCGTTCCTTCCTCATCGGCGACCCAGTACTTC.